The 20 T cell receptor beta chains reported below all come from one sample, sequenced in a study of identical twins. In TCRdb, the 5' RACE reads were re-called with MiXCR into one record per CDR3 protein. Seen here are about 700,000 distinct CDR3 sequences, roughly 6% observed once, and the top ten hold 1.5% to 2%. Source material: naive T cells sorted from blood. Every receptor here comes from a young man in good health.

This clonotype was counted many times. The rearrangement uses TRBV4-1 and TRBJ1-1; 7 bases agree with TRBD1. J lost 1 base, V lost 5 bases, and 10 bases had no gene match. The CDR3 length is 16 residues. Germline CDR1 reads MGHRA; CDR2 reads YSYEKL. The CDR3 region has the DNA TGCGCCAGCAGCTCAATATCTGGGACAGCGAACACTGAAGCTTTCTTT. Translated: CASSSISGTANTEAFF.

This clonotype has ten or more counts. The chain carries TRBV6-1 and TRBJ2-3; 7 bases map to TRBD2. Trimming took 7 bases from V and 0 from J; bases not matched to a gene: 10. CDR1 and CDR2 (germline): MNHNS, SASEGT. There are 16 residues in the CDR3. As DNA, the CDR3 is TGTGCCAGCATCAACTGGGGGGGGACTAGCACAGATACGCAGTATTTT. Translated: CASINWGGTSTDTQYF.

This rearrangement joins TRBV3-1 to TRBJ1-1; D unresolved. Germline-derived CDR1 and CDR2 are LGHDT and YNNKEL (reference sequence). CDR3 length equals 17 residues. Deletions cut 0 bases from V and 8 bases from J, with 22 bases between. The CDR3 sequence: CASSQDLTHIGRLEAFF. Written as DNA, the CDR3 is TGTGCCAGCAGCCAAGATCTTACGCACATAGGCCGGCTCGAAGCTTTCTTT. The entire variable domain, with the rest obtained from reference TRBV3-1 and TRBJ1-1, is as follows: DTAVSQTPKYLVTQMGNDKSIKCEQNLGHDTMYWYKQDSKKFLKIMFSYNNKELIINETVPNRFSPKSPDKAHLNLHINSLELGDSAVYFCASSQDLTHIGRLEAFFGQGTRLTVV.

At least ten counts were recorded for this clonotype. The CDR3, as DNA: TGTGCCAGCAGCTTGGGGAGCACCGGGGGTTATGAGACCCAGTACTTC. It is translated as CASSLGSTGGYETQYF. The chain employs TRBV5-6 and TRBJ2-5; tentative D call: TRBD2 (6 bases). Per the germline V gene, CDR1 is SGHDT and CDR2 is YYEEEE. The V gene lost 0 bases and the J gene lost 5 bases, with 17 bases spanning the gap. The CDR3 totals 16 residues.

The rearrangement joins TRBV12-3 or TRBV12-4 to TRBJ2-2; 7 bases map to TRBD2. The J segment lost 4 bases and the V segment lost 1 base, leaving 3 bases of the junction unmatched. The CDR3 sequence is 15 residues long. Here the CDR3 DNA reads TGTGCCAGCAGTTTAGGACTAGCCCCCACCGGGGAGCTGTTTTTT. As protein: CASSLGLAPTGELFF.

This clonotype was counted only a few times. The V gene is TRBV7-2, the J gene TRBJ2-3, with D uncertain. CDR1 is SGHTA and CDR2 is FQGNSA in the germline V gene. The CDR3 runs 15 residues. V was cut by 5 bases and J by 3 bases, with 15 bases left in between. This chain's CDR3 is CASSPLVPGTDTQYF. The CDR3 nucleotides read TGTGCCAGCAGCCCACTTGTTCCCGGGACAGATACGCAGTATTTT.

This clonotype was counted at least ten times. V usage is TRBV12-3 or TRBV12-4 and J usage is TRBJ2-1; 14 nucleotides line up with TRBD2. The CDR3 is 15 residues long. The junction had 7 bases not matched to a gene; V was cut back by 5 bases and J by 10 bases. The DNA for the CDR3 is TGTGCCAGCAGTCCGACTAGCGGGAGGGACTCGGAGCAGTTCTTC. This sequence encodes CASSPTSGRDSEQFF.

This chain connects TRBV20-1 to TRBJ2-1; a weak D match, TRBD2 (6 bases). The length of the CDR3 is 14 residues. Germline CDR1 and CDR2: DFQATT and SNEGSKA (reference sequence). V lost 6 bases and J 5 bases, leaving 17 bases between the germline ends. This CDR3 reads CSAEGTPRHNEQFF. In DNA, the CDR3 is TGCAGTGCCGAGGGGACTCCAAGACACAATGAGCAGTTCTTC.

The V gene is TRBV5-1, the J gene TRBJ2-5; D is uncertain. V dropped 0 bases and J dropped 4 bases, with 10 bases sitting between them. The V gene's germline CDR1 is SGHRS and CDR2 YFSETQ. The CDR3 is 14 residues long. This chain's CDR3 is CASSLELSAETQYF. For the CDR3, the DNA is TGCGCCAGCAGCTTGGAGCTTTCTGCAGAGACCCAGTACTTC.

This clonotype was seen only a few times. The genes are TRBV30 and TRBJ2-2; D unclear. CDR3 length: 12 amino acids. Germline V gene lookup returns CDR1 GTSNPN and CDR2 SVGIG (reference sequence). V lost 4 bases to trimming and J lost 6 bases, with 9 bases between them. The CDR3: CAWMVGPGELFF. DNA of the CDR3: TGTGCCTGGATGGTTGGTCCCGGGGAGCTGTTTTTT.

This clonotype was picked up many times. The rearrangement joins TRBV7-2 to TRBJ2-7; the D call may be TRBD1 or TRBD2 (6 bases each). CDR3 size: 15 residues. Germline assignment: CDR1 SGHTA and CDR2 FQGNSA. The germline V and J ends were trimmed by 3 bases and 2 bases, with 14 bases remaining between them. The CDR3 DNA sequence: TGTGCCAGCAGCTTTCGGTTGGAGGGGGCCTACGAGCAGTACTTC. As protein: CASSFRLEGAYEQYF.

Many counts were recorded for this clonotype. The chain uses TRBV24-1 and TRBJ2-1; D possibly matches TRBD1 or TRBD2 (7 bases each). Germline assignment: CDR1 KGHDR and CDR2 SFDVKD. Trimming removed 1 base at V and 8 bases at J, with 26 bases between. The CDR3 consists of 19 residues. As DNA, the CDR3 is TGTGCCACCAGTGATTTCGGGGGGACGGACAGGCGCCCTGGAGATGAGCAGTTCTTC. Protein sequence: CATSDFGGTDRRPGDEQFF.

V gene TRBV20-1 combines with J gene TRBJ2-7; TRBD2 aligns across 7 bases. CDR3 length: 15 residues. Per the germline V gene, CDR1 is DFQATT and CDR2 is SNEGSKA (reference sequence). V lost 5 bases to trimming and J lost 7 bases; unmatched junction nucleotides: 17. The CDR3 nucleotides read TGCAGTGCTTCCCGACGGGGAGGGCCAGAAGAAGAGCAGTACGTC. Translation: CSASRRGGPEEEQYV.

This clonotype was recorded many times. The CDR3 sequence is CASISDPLNTEAFF. Written as DNA, the CDR3 is TGTGCCAGCATCAGCGACCCGCTGAACACTGAAGCTTTCTTT. The V gene is TRBV5-5, the J gene TRBJ1-1, with no clear D. The V gene's germline CDR1 is SGHKS and CDR2 YYEKEE (reference sequence). The CDR3 totals 14 residues. Trimming removed 6 bases at V and 0 bases at J, with 12 bases between.

This clonotype was found many times. The gene calls are TRBV4-1 and TRBJ2-5, with TRBD2 identical over 11 bases. This CDR3 comprises 17 residues. The V segment lost 3 bases and the J segment 1 base; nucleotides outside the gene matches: 7. CDR1 is MGHRA and CDR2 is YSYEKL in the germline V gene. The CDR3, as DNA: TGCGCCAGCAGCCAGGAACGACTAGCGGGAATCCAAGAGACCCAGTACTTC. Amino acid sequence: CASSQERLAGIQETQYF.

This clonotype was counted only a few times. The chain uses TRBV20-1 and TRBJ1-1; D perhaps matches TRBD1 (5 bases). Germline-derived CDR1 and CDR2 are DFQATT and SNEGSKA (reference sequence). The CDR3 contains 14 residues. Deletions cut 4 bases from V and 3 bases from J, with 15 bases between. In DNA, the CDR3 is TGCAGTGCTAAAGAAAGACAGATCGACACTGAAGCTTTCTTT. Translated: CSAKERQIDTEAFF.

This clonotype appeared many times. The chain uses TRBV9 and TRBJ2-1, with D hard to call. V dropped 4 bases and J dropped 0 bases, with 11 bases sitting between them. The CDR3 consists of 15 residues. Germline CDR1 and CDR2: SGDLS and YYNGEE. As DNA, the CDR3 is TGTGCCAGCAGCCTGTTTGAAAGCTCCTACAATGAGCAGTTCTTC. Protein: CASSLFESSYNEQFF.

This clonotype was detected many times. The CDR3 loop is CASSFSGRGNEQFF. The CDR3 DNA is TGTGCCAGCAGCTTTAGCGGGAGGGGAAATGAGCAGTTCTTC. This chain links TRBV5-6 with TRBJ2-1; 11 nucleotides agree with TRBD2. J gave up 7 bases and V 2 bases, and 2 bases lay outside the gene matches. CDR1 and CDR2 (germline): SGHDT, YYEEEE. There are 14 residues in the CDR3.

Many counts were recorded for this clonotype. This chain joins TRBV6-1 and TRBJ2-1, with 7 bases fitting TRBD1. Germline CDR1 is MNHNS and CDR2 is SASEGT. The CDR3 consists of 15 residues. Trimming removed 6 bases from V and 0 bases from J; junction bases left unmatched: 5. As DNA, the CDR3 is TGTGCCAGCAGCCCCCGGACAGGCTCCTACAATGAGCAGTTCTTC. The encoded protein is CASSPRTGSYNEQFF.

The chain uses TRBV18 and TRBJ2-4; D gene unclear. CDR3 length: 14 amino acids. In germline, CDR1 is KGHSH, CDR2 LQKENI. V lost 4 bases, J lost 9 bases, and 16 bases lay in between. The CDR3 loop is CASSRSSPLGIQYF. The DNA of the CDR3 is TGTGCCAGCTCACGGTCTTCACCCTTGGGCATTCAGTACTTC. Filled out from reference TRBV18 and TRBJ2-4, the complete variable domain reads NAGVMQNPRHLVRRRGQEARLRCSPMKGHSHVYWYRQLPEEGLKFMVYLQKENIIDESGMPKERFSAEFPKEGPSILRIQQVVRGDSAAYFCASSRSSPLGIQYFGAGTRLSVL.